This T cell receptor beta chain was obtained from a study of regulatory dendritic cells for organ transplantation. The CDR3 consists of 12 residues. Trimming took 1 base from V and 1 from J, leaving 2 bases between them. Germline lookup yields CDR1 SGHTA and CDR2 FQGNSA. Sequencing was performed with immunoSEQ multiplex PCR; in TCRdb, only in-frame clones are kept and a portion is missing. The profile covers about 30,000 clones, with about three quarters appearing a single time and about 2% taken by the ten largest. This chain uses TRBV7-2 with TRBJ2-7; unclear D gene. Sequencing used memory CD4+ T cells from blood. Subset here: CD45RO+ memory T cells. The receptor's source is a human donor in good health. This CDR3 reads CASSLVSYEQYF. CDR3 sequence (DNA): TGTGCCAGCAGCTTAGTATCCTACGAGCAGTACTTC.